The following is a TCR beta chain sequence with its context. This sample was included in a study of radiation and T cells in renal cell carcinoma. Time point of the sample: blood 2 weeks post-SBRT. Specified treatment: 15 Gy SBRT to primary tumor, nephrectomy 4 weeks later. Some clones are missing from TCRdb's copy, which holds only in-frame ones; the method was immunoSEQ multiplex PCR. Of roughly 130,000 clones listed, 70% to 90% are singletons. The ends lost 2 bases at V and 10 bases at J; junction bases unmatched: 4. Germline V gene data show CDR1 as SEHNR and CDR2 as FQNEAQ (reference sequence). This CDR3 is 13 amino acids long.

J is TRBJ1-1 and V is TRBV7-9, with 10 bases that match TRBD1. The sequences come from blood, collected from a patient whose treatment included radiotherapy and nephrectomy. The sequence came from a woman between 65 and 79 years old with renal cell carcinoma. CDR3 in DNA: TGTGCCAGCAGCTTACCTTGGACAGGGGGAGCTTTCTTT. Translating it yields CASSLPWTGGAFF.